These 16 T cell receptor beta chains came from one sample sequenced in a study of control samples from healthy donors and cancer patients (dated by TCRdb to the early 2020s). Receptor libraries were prepared by the immunoSEQ multiplex PCR assay. TCRdb holds this immuneACCESS table with in-frame rearrangements only. Some clones are missing; in checked studies, unresolved V genes explain under half, and the rest has no known cause. The sample profile shows about 130,000 clones; roughly 90% of them were found once. The ten largest clones take up roughly 2.5% of the sample. Sequenced sample: blood. The receptors come from a man aged 40-49 years in good health.

The chain has TRBV28 and TRBJ2-7; D call uncertain. Trimming removed 6 bases from V and 3 bases from J, with 15 bases in between. The CDR3 loop spans 14 amino acids. Germline V gene sequence: CDR1 MDHEN, CDR2 SYDVKM. The CDR3 is CASSAPALDYEQYF. CDR3 DNA: TGTGCCAGCAGCGCTCCGGCTCTCGACTACGAGCAGTACTTC.

The V call is TRBV29-1, the J call TRBJ2-1; D is uncertain. CDR1 SQVTM and CDR2 ANQGSEA come from the germline V gene. This CDR3 region has 17 residues. The ends were cut back, 4 bases at V and 8 bases at J, with 27 bases in the middle. The CDR3 region is CSVGSRVWSWSNHEQFF. CDR3 nucleotide sequence: TGCAGCGTTGGATCAAGGGTGTGGAGTTGGAGTAACCATGAGCAGTTCTTC.

This clone has only one observation. The chain recombines TRBV20-1 with TRBJ2-7; no clear D. V dropped 3 bases and J dropped 3 bases, with 15 bases sitting between them. The V gene's germline CDR1 is DFQATT and CDR2 SNEGSKA (reference sequence). The CDR3 extends over 14 amino acids. The CDR3 sequence is CSASLAEANYEQYF. CDR3 sequence (DNA): TGCAGTGCTAGTTTGGCAGAGGCAAACTACGAGCAGTACTTC.

The chain carries TRBV7-3 and TRBJ1-6; D possibly corresponds to TRBD1 (6 bases). Trimming took off 0 bases at V and 14 bases at J, with 11 bases between the two ends. The germline V gene has CDR1 SGHTA and CDR2 FQGTGA. The CDR3 sequence is 13 residues long. The CDR3: CASSLTGGKALHF. CDR3 in DNA: TGTGCCAGCAGCTTAACAGGGGGGAAGGCCCTCCACTTT.

The chain employs TRBV18 and TRBJ2-5; 8 nucleotides align to TRBD2. Germline assignment: CDR1 KGHSH and CDR2 LQKENI. The J segment lost 4 bases and the V segment lost 5 bases, leaving 6 bases of the junction unmatched. The CDR3 consists of 14 residues. In DNA, the CDR3 is TGTGCCAGCTCAGAGCTGGGACTAGGAGAGACCCAGTACTTC. Its translation: CASSELGLGETQYF.

The chain couples TRBV6-6 to TRBJ1-2; 8 nucleotides match TRBD1. Germline V gene sequence: CDR1 MNHNY, CDR2 SVGAGI (reference sequence). The V gene end was trimmed by 0 bases and the J gene end by 0 bases; junction bases not matched to a gene: 3. This CDR3 is 16 amino acids long. The CDR3 coding sequence is TGTGCCAGCAGTTACTCGACAGGGGCCGCTAACTATGGCTACACCTTC. This gives the protein CASSYSTGAANYGYTF.

The chain uses TRBV5-1 and TRBJ1-2; TRBD1 matches 8 bases. The CDR3 extends over 15 amino acids. V trimming: 2 bases; J trimming: 4 bases; junction bases outside the gene matches: 7. Germline V gives CDR1 SGHRS, CDR2 YFSETQ. CDR3 sequence (DNA): TGCGCCAGCAGCTTAGGGACAGGCGAACTCTATGGCTACACCTTC. Protein sequence: CASSLGTGELYGYTF.

The V call is TRBV5-1, the J call TRBJ2-7; D is uncertain. The germline CDR1 and CDR2 sequences are SGHRS and YFSETQ. V was cut by 5 bases and J by 1 base, with 7 bases left in between. The CDR3 is 12 amino acids. The DNA for the CDR3 is TGCGCCAGCAGTGCTGGTTCCTACGAGCAGTACTTC. Translated: CASSAGSYEQYF.

This rearrangement joins TRBV12-3 or TRBV12-4 to TRBJ1-3; D gene ambiguous. The CDR3 contains 12 residues. Trimming shortened V by 6 bases and J by 3 bases, and 6 bases separated the two germline ends. The DNA of the CDR3 is TGTGCCAGCAGACCTATTGGAAACACCATATATTTT. It translates to CASRPIGNTIYF.

This sequence joins TRBV5-1 and TRBJ2-2; D possibly uses TRBD1 or TRBD2 (5 bases each). The germline CDR1 and CDR2 sequences are SGHRS and YFSETQ. With 4 bases removed from V and 5 bases from J, the gap between germline ends came to 15 bases. The CDR3 sequence is 15 residues long. This CDR3 reads CASSQRQGRTGELFF. CDR3 in DNA: TGCGCCAGCAGCCAGCGGCAGGGAAGAACCGGGGAGCTGTTTTTT.

This chain uses TRBV4-1 with TRBJ1-4; possible D gene TRBD1, 5 bases. Trimming stripped 4 bases from V and 4 bases from J, with 10 bases between. Per germline, CDR1 MGHRA and CDR2 YSYEKL. The CDR3 covers 14 residues. The DNA of the CDR3 is TGCGCCAGCAGCCGTAGGGACTTTAATGAAAAACTGTTTTTT. As protein: CASSRRDFNEKLFF.

The genes are TRBV3-1 (or the pseudogene TRBV3-2) and TRBJ1-2; weak D call: TRBD1 (5 bases). The V end lost 4 bases, the J end lost 0 bases, and 15 bases lay between the germline ends. The CDR3 is 16 amino acids. Per germline, CDR1 LGHDT and CDR2 YNNKEL (reference sequence). CDR3 region: CASSLLGAAANYGYTF. As DNA, the CDR3 is TGTGCCAGCAGCCTTCTAGGGGCGGCAGCTAACTATGGCTACACCTTC.

The chain joins TRBV29-1 to TRBJ1-1; weak D call: TRBD1 (5 bases). Trimming stripped 6 bases from V and 0 bases from J, with 8 bases between. CDR3 size: 12 residues. Germline CDR1 is SQVTM and CDR2 is ANQGSEA. CDR3 amino acids: CSVNRMNTEAFF. The CDR3 nucleotides read TGCAGCGTAAACAGGATGAACACTGAAGCTTTCTTT.

The rearrangement uses TRBV7-2 and TRBJ1-1; D uncertain. Germline CDR1 reads SGHTA; CDR2 reads FQGNSA. Trimming left V 1 base short and J 2 bases short, with 5 bases between. The length of the CDR3 is 13 residues. This chain's CDR3 is CASSLDRNTEAFF. The CDR3 nucleotides are TGTGCCAGCAGCTTAGACAGAAACACTGAAGCTTTCTTT.

This clone was counted once. The chain recombines TRBV5-1 with TRBJ1-3, with D possibly matching TRBD1 (6 bases). CDR1 is SGHRS and CDR2 is YFSETQ in the germline V gene. The ends were cut back, 0 bases at V and 1 base at J, with 11 bases in the middle. The CDR3 is 16 amino acids. The CDR3 bases are TGCGCCAGCAGCTTGGGAACAGGGTTTTCTGGAAACACCATATATTTT. Protein product: CASSLGTGFSGNTIYF.

This clone has just one count. The chain links TRBV11-2 to TRBJ1-1, with a possible D match to TRBD1 (6 bases). V lost 4 bases to trimming and J lost 4 bases, with 10 bases between them. CDR3 length: 13 residues. Germline lookup yields CDR1 SGHAT and CDR2 FQNNGV. The CDR3 DNA is TGTGCCAGCAGCTCAGGGGAGGCCACTGAAGCTTTCTTT. It codes for CASSSGEATEAFF.